The present entry profiles one T cell receptor (beta chain) with its context. Its antigen specificity is not known. No much larger clone exists at a distance of one base, and base qualities are not known. Using the deep immunoSEQ assay, TCR CDR3 regions were amplified from genomic DNA by multiplex PCR. Extracted genomic DNA from each cell subset was distributed evenly across all wells of several immunoSEQ 96-well plates, and each plate was treated as a replicate. For sorted subsets, approximately 190 ng genomic DNA, equal to some 28,000 T cell genomes, was loaded into each replicate PCR. Purified libraries were measured with a Qubit 3.0 fluorometer, size-checked on a Bioanalyzer 2100, and measured again with the KAPA Library Quantification kit. Each immunoSEQ 96-well plate was sequenced on its own single-read 150-cycle Illumina NextSeq 550 flow cell. The published analysis was carried out like this. Because only junctional sequences without quality scores were contained in the immunoSEQ output, filtering matching that applied to full-length reads could not be performed. To assign V/J genes and CDR3, sequences were annotated using PyIR, a Python wrapper for IgBLAST v1.9, with IMGT germline references. Any read was removed if the V/J assignment was weak (E-value above 1e-6), the CDR3 was missing, or the read contained stop codons, out-of-frame junctions, or ambiguous translated residues. V3J clonotypes were defined by identical inferred V gene, J gene, and CDR3 amino acid sequence. Percentage overlap between repertoires was calculated by dividing the number of shared unique clonotypes by the size of the smaller repertoire. RTK rarefaction, the Chao1 estimator, and Recon v2.1 estimates of unobserved clonotypes were used to assess repertoire richness. For all TCRbeta clonotypes obtained by the gDNA method from a few donors, generation probabilities were computed with OLGA. This immuneACCESS table, as held by TCRdb, lists in-frame sequences with V and J called but not all clones. Of the missing ones, under half trace to an unresolved V gene in checked studies; the others have no known cause. V and J calls and clone size are those listed in that table; D and trimming were worked out from the DNA. The sample contains about 980,000 clones, approximately 80% of them found a single time. The ten largest account for nearly 1.5% of the sample.

These data come from a study of shared clonotypes between healthy human individuals (dated by TCRdb to between 2020 and 2021). Regarding the complete study: A few men and a couple of women, aged 18 to 49 years, made up the cohort. For each donor, three plates each were used for CD4 naive and CD4 memory, two plates were used for CD8 naive, and one plate was used for CD8 memory. Blood TCR repertoires of about five healthy adults were deeply sequenced to estimate repertoire size and the extent of clonotype sharing between individuals. To increase sequencing depth and limit assay-specific biases, different laboratories used diverse techniques to prepare libraries and sequence TCR repertoires. Leukapheresis yielded between about 0.9 and 8.9 billion PBMCs per donor.

The donors were healthy, HIV-negative adults who had no recently reported acute infections or vaccinations. Only Caucasian adults living in Nashville, Tennessee, USA were represented among the donors. CD4+ T cells were enriched through magnetic negative selection, after which naive cells were positively selected on CD45RA and the remaining negative fraction served as the memory subset. After blood collection by leukapheresis, PBMCs were isolated using Ficoll-Histopaque density gradient centrifugation and then cryopreserved in the vapor phase of liquid nitrogen. Purity and quantity of every magnetically sorted T cell population were checked by analytical flow cytometry. From each sorted fraction, genomic DNA was isolated and quantified by UV absorbance on a Nanodrop 2000c. The paper's findings and limits, for the study overall: Incomplete sequencing was indicated by rarefaction of sorted-subset datasets, despite the large sequencing depth. Because the study included only a small number of donors, the genetic and exposure-history diversity represented was limited. Pairwise subsampling led to the expectation that sequencing depth would affect the degree of clonotype sharing among donors. Sampling was restricted to blood, and TCR repertoires in tissue are likely to differ from TCR repertoires in blood. Roughly 5.2% of naive CD4, 3.5% of naive CD8, approximately 2.2% of memory CD4, and 0.35% to 0.5% of memory CD8 clonotypes were shared across a few donors. Larger estimated clonotype richness was generally found for naive subsets than for memory subsets. Compared with non-shared clonotypes, the clonotypes found in all four sorted-subset donors had higher generation probabilities.

The CDR3 spans 14 residues, from the cysteine through the phenylalanine. The retained sequence is limited to the CDR3, 42 bases, with the frame set at the first base. The germline V gene provides CDR1 ENHRY and CDR2 SYGVKD. Compared with germline, V lacks 5 bases and J lacks 7 bases; bases without a gene match: 7. Input material: memory CD4+ T cells sorted from blood. Sample cell subset or site, as interpreted from the label and publication: CD45RA-negative fraction. This receptor was obtained from a young man in good health. Recombination linked TRBV10-3 to TRBJ1-2; the central 10 bases match TRBD1. The DNA is as follows: TGTGCCATCAGTCGTCCCGGGACAGGGGTTGGCTACACCTTC. This translates into CAISRPGTGVGYTF.